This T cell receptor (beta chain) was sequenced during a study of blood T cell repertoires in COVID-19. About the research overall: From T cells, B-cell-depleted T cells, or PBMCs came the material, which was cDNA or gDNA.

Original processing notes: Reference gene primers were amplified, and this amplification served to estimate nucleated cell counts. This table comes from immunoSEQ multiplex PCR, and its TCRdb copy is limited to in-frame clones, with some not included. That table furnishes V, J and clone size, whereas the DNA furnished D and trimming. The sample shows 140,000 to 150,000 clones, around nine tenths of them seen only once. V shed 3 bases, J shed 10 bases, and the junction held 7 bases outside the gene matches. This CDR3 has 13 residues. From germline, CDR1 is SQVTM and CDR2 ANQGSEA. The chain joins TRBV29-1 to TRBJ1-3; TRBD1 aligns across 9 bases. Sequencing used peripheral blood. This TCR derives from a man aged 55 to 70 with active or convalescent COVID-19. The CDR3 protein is CSVDEGQGSTIYF. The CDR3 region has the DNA TGCAGCGTTGACGAGGGACAGGGTTCAACCATATATTTT.